These 25 T cell receptor beta chains share one sample of origin, sequenced in a study of blood T cell repertoires in COVID-19. TCRdb's table, derived via immunoSEQ multiplex PCR, lists solely in-frame clones and lacks some. The sample includes around 270,000 clones, 84% of them seen just once. The specimen was peripheral blood. These receptors came from a woman in her forties who had recovered from COVID-19.

The rearrangement links TRBV27 to TRBJ2-3, with 10 bases aligning to TRBD1. This CDR3 has 14 amino acids. V trimming: 10 bases; J trimming: 6 bases; junction bases outside the gene matches: 10. In germline, CDR1 is MNHEY, CDR2 SMNVEV (reference sequence). The CDR3 DNA is TGTGCCACCGAAGGGACAGGGGAGGAGGATACGCAGTATTTT. Its translation is CATEGTGEEDTQYF.

In DNA, the CDR3 is TGCGCCAGCAGCAGGGGATCGAACACCGGGGAGCTGTTTTTT. Amino acid sequence: CASSRGSNTGELFF. This chain uses TRBV5-1 with TRBJ2-2; tentative D call: TRBD1 (5 bases). CDR3 length: 14 residues. CDR1 is SGHRS and CDR2 is YFSETQ in the germline V gene. Trimming left V 4 bases short and J 0 bases short, with 7 bases between.

The rearrangement joins TRBV28 to TRBJ2-3; 7 nucleotides line up with TRBD2. The CDR3 extends over 14 amino acids. The germline V gene has CDR1 MDHEN and CDR2 SYDVKM. V shed 6 bases, J shed 5 bases, and the junction held 8 bases outside the gene matches. CDR3 bases: TGTGCCAGCAGATTAGCGGGTGGCATAGATACGCAGTATTTT. This codes for CASRLAGGIDTQYF.

The genes are TRBV27 and TRBJ1-6, with 7 bases identical to TRBD1. V dropped 5 bases and J dropped 8; count of bases not matched to a gene: 9. The CDR3 is 15 residues long. The germline V gene encodes CDR1 MNHEY and CDR2 SMNVEV (reference sequence). In nucleotides, the CDR3 is TGTGCCAGCAGTCTCACCCGGGACAGCTATTCACCCCTCCACTTT. Translating it yields CASSLTRDSYSPLHF.

There are a few counts of this clone. This chain uses TRBV2 with TRBJ1-5, with 7 positions matching TRBD1. This CDR3 region has 13 residues. Germline trimming cut 5 bases from V and 4 bases from J; bases unmatched to any gene: 2. CDR1 is SNHLY, CDR2 FYNNEI, per germline. CDR3 sequence reads: CASSTTGNQPQHF. CDR3 in DNA: TGTGCCAGCAGTACGACAGGGAATCAGCCCCAGCATTTT.

The V gene is TRBV20-1, the J gene TRBJ1-2, with D uncertain. Germline CDR1 DFQATT, CDR2 SNEGSKA (reference sequence). The CDR3 sequence is 10 residues long. V lost 6 bases and J 8 bases, leaving 10 bases between the germline ends. CDR3 nucleotide sequence: TGCAGTGCCGAAAGCGTGGGCTACACCTTC. The encoded protein is CSAESVGYTF.

The gene calls are TRBV5-1 and TRBJ1-2; 8 nucleotides agree with TRBD1. CDR3 size: 14 residues. The ends lost 4 bases at V and 5 bases at J; junction bases unmatched: 7. Germline V gives CDR1 SGHRS, CDR2 YFSETQ. CDR3 loop: CASSPGQEFYGYTF. The CDR3 coding sequence is TGCGCCAGCAGCCCGGGACAGGAATTTTATGGCTACACCTTC.

The chain has TRBV2 and TRBJ1-5; perhaps TRBD1 as D (6 bases). V dropped 8 bases and J dropped 7 bases, with 12 bases sitting between them. CDR1 and CDR2 from the germline V gene are SNHLY and FYNNEI. The CDR3 extends over 12 amino acids. CDR3 region: CASGAGGQPQHF. In nucleotides, the CDR3 is TGTGCCAGCGGTGCGGGGGGCCAGCCCCAGCATTTT. The full variable domain, in which reference TRBV2 and TRBJ1-5 provide the parts outside the CDR3, is EPEVTQTPSHQVTQMGQEVILRCVPISNHLYFYWYRQILGQKVEFLVSFYNNEISEKSEIFDDQFSVERPDGSNFTLKIRSTKLEDSAMYFCASGAGGQPQHFGDGTRLSIL.

V usage is TRBV7-9 and J usage is TRBJ1-2, with 7 bases that match TRBD1. The CDR3 consists of 16 residues. Germline V gene sequence: CDR1 SEHNR, CDR2 FQNEAQ (reference sequence). V trimming: 0 bases; J trimming: 7 bases; junction bases outside the gene matches: 11. This chain's CDR3 is CASSLAGRGVVSGYTF. The CDR3 DNA sequence: TGTGCCAGCAGCTTAGCTGGCAGGGGGGTAGTTAGTGGCTACACCTTC.

This chain connects TRBV5-1 to TRBJ1-6, with a weak D call TRBD1 (6 bases). The ends were cut back, 0 bases at V and 5 bases at J, with 9 bases in the middle. Germline values: CDR1 SGHRS, CDR2 YFSETQ. This CDR3 has 15 residues. The DNA for the CDR3 is TGCGCCAGCAGCTTGGAAGGGGGGGATAATTCACCCCTCCACTTT. Translation: CASSLEGGDNSPLHF. Combining the CDR3 with reference TRBV5-1 and TRBJ1-6 gives the whole variable domain KAGVTQTPRYLIKTRGQQVTLSCSPISGHRSVSWYQQTPGQGLQFLFEYFSETQRNKGNFPGRFSGRQFSNSRSEMNVSTLELGDSALYLCASSLEGGDNSPLHFGNGTRLTVT.

The chain recombines TRBV15 with TRBJ1-1, with a weak D call TRBD1 (6 bases). Trimming took 3 bases from V and 1 from J, leaving 12 bases between them. Germline CDR1 LNHNV, CDR2 YYDKDF (reference sequence). CDR3 size: 15 residues. In DNA form, the CDR3 reads TGTGCCACCAGCAGGGTTAAAGGGGGGAACACTGAAGCTTTCTTT. It is translated as CATSRVKGGNTEAFF.

The V and J genes are TRBV5-1 and TRBJ1-2; D is unclear. Deletions cut 0 bases from V and 4 bases from J, with 16 bases between. The CDR3 has 16 amino acids. Germline CDR1 SGHRS, CDR2 YFSETQ. CDR3 nucleotides: TGCGCCAGCAGCTTGGCCACGGGGAAGGATGCCTATGGCTACACCTTC. Translating it yields CASSLATGKDAYGYTF.

This chain uses TRBV3-1 (or the pseudogene TRBV3-2) with TRBJ1-4, with 7 bases fitting TRBD1. The CDR3 spans 12 residues. The junction had 4 bases not matched to a gene; V was cut back by 3 bases and J by 12 bases. Per germline, CDR1 LGHDT and CDR2 YNNKEL (reference sequence). CDR3: CASSHPGTELFF. The CDR3, as DNA: TGTGCCAGCAGCCATCCCGGGACAGAACTGTTTTTT.

V usage is TRBV28 and J usage is TRBJ1-1; no firm D call. Germline V gene data show CDR1 as MDHEN and CDR2 as SYDVKM. V was shortened by 4 bases and J by 4 bases, with 16 bases between the two germline ends. This CDR3 contains 15 residues. The CDR3 loop is CASSWNGGRGTEAFF. In DNA, the CDR3 is TGTGCCAGCAGTTGGAATGGAGGTCGTGGCACTGAAGCTTTCTTT.

The chain recombines TRBV28 with TRBJ2-1, with D maybe TRBD1 (5 bases). V was shortened by 2 bases and J by 9 bases, with 14 bases between the two germline ends. The CDR3 contains 14 residues. Germline V gene data show CDR1 as MDHEN and CDR2 as SYDVKM. CDR3 residues: CASSLLQGDVEQFF. The CDR3 DNA sequence: TGTGCCAGCAGTTTACTCCAGGGTGACGTTGAGCAGTTCTTC.

This chain links TRBV28 with TRBJ2-1; 10 bases match TRBD1. Germline V gene data show CDR1 as MDHEN and CDR2 as SYDVKM. V trimming: 1 base; J trimming: 5 bases; junction bases outside the gene matches: 11. The CDR3 contains 18 residues. Written as DNA, the CDR3 is TGTGCCAGCAGTTTATACCCCCCCCCGGGACAGGGGAACAATGAGCAGTTCTTC. This gives the protein CASSLYPPPGQGNNEQFF.

V is TRBV12-3 or TRBV12-4 and J is TRBJ2-7; no firm D call. Between the trimmed V and J ends, which lost 6 bases and 2 bases, there was a span of 11 bases. The CDR3 is 13 amino acids. CDR3 in DNA: TGTGCCAGCAGGGCTGACGGAGCCTACGAGCAGTACTTC. It specifies CASRADGAYEQYF.

The V gene is TRBV11-2, the J gene TRBJ2-3; D unclear. Between the trimmed V and J ends, which lost 3 bases and 0 bases, there was a span of 10 bases. This CDR3 contains 15 residues. CDR1 and CDR2 from the germline V gene are SGHAT and FQNNGV. CDR3 nucleotides: TGTGCCAGCAGCTTGGCGCGGTTAAGCACAGATACGCAGTATTTT. Protein sequence: CASSLARLSTDTQYF.

The chain recombines TRBV6-6 with TRBJ2-3, with 8 bases matching TRBD1. The CDR3 is 15 amino acids. V shed 5 bases, J shed 5 bases, and the junction held 9 bases outside the gene matches. CDR1 MNHNY and CDR2 SVGAGI come from the germline V gene (reference sequence). The CDR3 coding sequence is TGTGCCAGCAGTAACAGGGGGACAGCTTTAGATACGCAGTATTTT. This gives the protein CASSNRGTALDTQYF.

J is TRBJ1-4 and V is TRBV7-9; D gene uncertain. The length of the CDR3 is 14 residues. Trimming removed 1 base at V and 4 bases at J, with 7 bases between. The V gene's germline CDR1 is SEHNR and CDR2 FQNEAQ (reference sequence). The CDR3 nucleotides read TGTGCCAGCAGCTTAGGAGGGTATAATGAAAAACTGTTTTTT. Its translation: CASSLGGYNEKLFF.

The chain carries TRBV7-3 and TRBJ2-3; 10 bases map to TRBD2. This CDR3 spans 16 amino acids. V lost 5 bases and J lost 4; bases outside the gene matches: 9. Germline lookup yields CDR1 SGHTA and CDR2 FQGTGA. CDR3 DNA sequence: TGTGCCAGCAGCCCGCGACTAGCGGGTTTACCAGATACGCAGTATTTT. This translates into CASSPRLAGLPDTQYF.

The rearrangement joins TRBV24-1 to TRBJ2-2; 8 bases match TRBD1. Germline V CDR1 and CDR2: KGHDR, SFDVKD. The CDR3 spans 19 residues. J was trimmed by 5 bases and V by 3 bases; bases with no gene match: 16. In nucleotides, the CDR3 is TGTGCCACCAGTGATCCAAAGGGTGGGACAGGATATGTTACCGGGGAGCTGTTTTTT. Protein product: CATSDPKGGTGYVTGELFF.

This sequence joins TRBV6-5 and TRBJ2-7, with D tentatively TRBD1 (6 bases). The germline V gene encodes CDR1 MNHEY and CDR2 SVGAGI. Trimming removed 6 bases from V and 2 bases from J, with 11 bases in between. This CDR3 is 13 amino acids long. The CDR3 sequence is CASRPGQTYEQYF. CDR3 DNA: TGTGCCAGCAGACCCGGACAGACCTACGAGCAGTACTTC.

V gene TRBV19 combines with J gene TRBJ1-1, with TRBD1 identical over 7 bases. The CDR3 totals 15 residues. V was pared by 0 bases and J by 5 bases, with 6 bases of the junction left unmatched. The germline V gene encodes CDR1 LNHDA and CDR2 SQIVND (reference sequence). The CDR3 sequence: CASSIDHHRGTEAFF. CDR3 DNA: TGTGCCAGTAGTATAGACCACCACAGGGGAACTGAAGCTTTCTTT.

The rearrangement uses TRBV28 and TRBJ1-2, with D possibly matching TRBD1 (5 bases). V lost 7 bases and J lost 3, with 15 bases in between. The CDR3 is made up of 14 amino acids. The V gene's germline CDR1 is MDHEN and CDR2 SYDVKM. DNA for the CDR3: TGTGCCAGCACTCTTTCCCAGGGATACTATGGCTACACCTTC. It codes for CASTLSQGYYGYTF.